This section outlines one TCR beta chain sequence together with its context. Original analysis: Reference gene primer amplification gave nucleated cell count estimates. The assay was immunoSEQ multiplex PCR, and TCRdb's table has in-frame clones only and misses some. The V and J calls and the clone size are those of that table, but D and trimming were determined from the DNA. Of about 94,000 clones listed, 75% to 85% are singletons. These data originate in a study of blood T cell repertoires in COVID-19. Turning to the study itself: Sites in the United States, Italy and Spain provided acute and convalescent COVID-19 samples. T cells, B-cell-depleted T cells, or PBMCs supplied cDNA or gDNA.

Germline V lookup: CDR1 SGHNT, CDR2 YYREEE (reference sequence). V was pared by 1 base and J by 4 bases, with 4 bases of the junction left unmatched. CDR3 length: 14 amino acids. This chain joins TRBV5-4 and TRBJ1-1; 7 bases are a match to TRBD1. The sequence was obtained from a woman of 80 years or more with acute or convalescent COVID-19. The specimen was peripheral blood. This chain's CDR3 is CASSLKTGFTEAFF. Here the CDR3 DNA reads TGTGCCAGCAGCTTGAAGACAGGGTTCACTGAAGCTTTCTTT.